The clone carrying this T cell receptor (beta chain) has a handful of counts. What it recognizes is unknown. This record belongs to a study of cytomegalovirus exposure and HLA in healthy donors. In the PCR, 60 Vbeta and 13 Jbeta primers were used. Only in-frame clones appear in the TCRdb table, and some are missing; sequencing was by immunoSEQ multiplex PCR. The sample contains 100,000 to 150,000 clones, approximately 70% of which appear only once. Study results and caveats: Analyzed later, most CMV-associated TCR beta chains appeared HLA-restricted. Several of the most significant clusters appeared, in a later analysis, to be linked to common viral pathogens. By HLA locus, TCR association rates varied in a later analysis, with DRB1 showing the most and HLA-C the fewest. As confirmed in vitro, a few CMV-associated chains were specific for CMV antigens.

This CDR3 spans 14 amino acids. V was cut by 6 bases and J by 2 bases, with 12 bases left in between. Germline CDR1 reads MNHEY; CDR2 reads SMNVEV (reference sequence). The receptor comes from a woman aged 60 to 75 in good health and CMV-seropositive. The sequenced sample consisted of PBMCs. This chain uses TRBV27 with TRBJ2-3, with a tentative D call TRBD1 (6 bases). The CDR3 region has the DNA TGTGCCAGCAGAAGACAGGAGTTCACAGATACGCAGTATTTT. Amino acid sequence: CASRRQEFTDTQYF.